A selection of T cell receptor beta chains follows, all from one sample in a study of control samples from healthy donors and cancer patients. The method was immunoSEQ multiplex PCR; TCRdb's version includes in-frame clones alone and lacks a portion of them. The table includes about 100,000 clones, roughly 90% detected once. Source material: blood. The source is a human donor in good health. The donor label of this sample is uncertain. Both conserved end residues are part of each CDR3. Each record gives: V gene, D gene, clone size, J gene, CDR3 DNA, CDR3 protein. A D gene is named only where the DNA matches it firmly. The size of a clone is reported for some rows only, either as once, few or many, or as a class for expanded clones.

TRBV11-2	NA	once	TRBJ1-6	TGTGCCAGCAGCTTAGAATGGGCCCCCGTCTATAATTCACCCCTCCACTTT	CASSLEWAPVYNSPLHF
TRBV14	NA	NA	TRBJ1-2	TGTGCCAGCAGCCAAGAGCGGGGCGGCAGGGGCTACACCTTC	CASSQERGGRGYTF
TRBV4-1	TRBD2	NA	TRBJ2-1	TGCGCCAGCAGCTATAGCGGGGGGGTGGGGAATGAGCAGTTCTTC	CASSYSGGVGNEQFF
TRBV27	NA	NA	TRBJ1-5	TGTGCCAGCAGTTTTCGCTGGAATCAGCCCCAGCATTTT	CASSFRWNQPQHF
TRBV7-2	NA	NA	TRBJ2-1	TGTGCCAGCAGCTTAGACGCGGGGGCGTTCAATGAGCAGTTCTTC	CASSLDAGAFNEQFF
TRBV28	TRBD2	NA	TRBJ2-3	TGTGCCAGATCGGGACCTGGCGGGGGGTTTTCAGATACGCAGTATTTT	CARSGPGGGFSDTQYF
TRBV11-2	NA	NA	TRBJ2-4	TGTGCCAGCAGCTTAGTAGAAGCCAAAAACATTCAGTACTTC	CASSLVEAKNIQYF
TRBV10-3	NA	NA	TRBJ1-2	TGTGCCATTCCGGGACCTCTTCATGGCTACACCTTC	CAIPGPLHGYTF
TRBV6-5	NA	once	TRBJ2-1	TGTGCCAGCAGTTACGTTCTAGCGCCACACAATGAGCAGTTCTTC	CASSYVLAPHNEQFF
TRBV10-3	TRBD2	NA	TRBJ2-2	TGTGCCAACGGTCGAGCGGGGGGGCCTGGGAACACCGGGGAGCTGTTTTTT	CANGRAGGPGNTGELFF
TRBV30	NA	NA	TRBJ1-6	TGTGCCTGGAGTACCAGGGGAGGTTCACCCCTCCACTTT	CAWSTRGGSPLHF
TRBV7-2	NA	NA	TRBJ1-5	TGTGCCAGCAGCCGAGACAGCTATCAGCCCCAGCATTTT	CASSRDSYQPQHF
TRBV5-8	NA	few	TRBJ1-3	TGTGCCAGCAGATCCGACAGGATCCCTGGAAACACCATATATTTT	CASRSDRIPGNTIYF
TRBV19	NA	NA	TRBJ2-1	TGTGCCAGTAGGAGGTTGAGCTACAATGAGCAGTTCTTC	CASRRLSYNEQFF
TRBV6-1	TRBD1	NA	TRBJ1-4	TGTGCCAGCAGTGAACGAAAGACAGGGAGGGATGAAAAACTGTTTTTT	CASSERKTGRDEKLFF
TRBV18	NA	NA	TRBJ1-1	TGTGCCAGCTCACCACTACGGAACACTGAAGCTTTCTTT	CASSPLRNTEAFF
TRBV29-1	NA	NA	TRBJ2-5	TGCAGCTCATCATACACCTCCGAGACCCAGTACTTC	CSSSYTSETQYF
TRBV4-3	NA	NA	TRBJ2-4	TGCGCCAGCAGCCAAGATAGGGGGGGCTCTGACTTAGCCAAAAACATTCAGTACTTC	CASSQDRGGSDLAKNIQYF
TRBV5-1	TRBD1	NA	TRBJ2-3	TGCGCCAGCAGCACTAGGCCCGGGACAGGAGCTACGCAGTATTTT	CASSTRPGTGATQYF
TRBV12-3/TRBV12-4	NA	NA	TRBJ1-2	TGTGCCAGCGGTGACGACGGGAACTATGGCTACACCTTC	CASGDDGNYGYTF
TRBV4-1	NA	once	TRBJ1-2	TGCGCCAGCAGCCAAGGAGACACGGTCTATGGCTACACCTTC	CASSQGDTVYGYTF
TRBV10-1	TRBD2	NA	TRBJ2-1	TGCGCCAGCAGTGAGTCCGGTTCCCGGGGGGGGCTGGATGAGCAGTTCTTC	CASSESGSRGGLDEQFF
TRBV6-4	NA	NA	TRBJ2-1	TGTGCCAGCATTGGCGCGGGGTTGGGTAATGAGCAGTTCTTC	CASIGAGLGNEQFF
TRBV5-1	TRBD2	few	TRBJ2-3	TGCGCCAGCAGCCTGGGGACTAGCGGGGGGTCATCTAGCACAGATACGCAGTATTTT	CASSLGTSGGSSSTDTQYF
TRBV6-2/TRBV6-3	TRBD1	NA	TRBJ1-1	TGTGCCAGCAGTTACCGTCAGGGGGCGAGTGGTGCTGAAGCTTTCTTT	CASSYRQGASGAEAFF
TRBV28	TRBD1	NA	TRBJ2-4	TGTGCCAGCAGTTTCGGGACAGGAGGTGTCATTCAGTACTTC	CASSFGTGGVIQYF
TRBV5-1	NA	NA	TRBJ2-1	TGCGCCAGCAGACCGCGCCGGGGATCGGCCTACAATGAGCAGTTCTTC	CASRPRRGSAYNEQFF